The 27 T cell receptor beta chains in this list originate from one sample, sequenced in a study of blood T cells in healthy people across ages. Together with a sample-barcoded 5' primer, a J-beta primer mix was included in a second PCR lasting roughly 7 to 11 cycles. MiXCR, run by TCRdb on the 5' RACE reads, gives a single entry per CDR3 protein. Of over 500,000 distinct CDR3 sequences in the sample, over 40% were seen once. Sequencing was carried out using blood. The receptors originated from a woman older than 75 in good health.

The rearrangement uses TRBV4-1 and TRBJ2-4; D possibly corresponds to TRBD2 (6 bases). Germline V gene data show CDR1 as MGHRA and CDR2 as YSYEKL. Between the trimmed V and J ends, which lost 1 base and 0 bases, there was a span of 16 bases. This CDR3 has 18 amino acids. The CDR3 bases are TGCGCCAGCAGCCAAGGTCGGGTGGCGGGGATAGCCAAAAACATTCAGTACTTC. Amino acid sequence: CASSQGRVAGIAKNIQYF.

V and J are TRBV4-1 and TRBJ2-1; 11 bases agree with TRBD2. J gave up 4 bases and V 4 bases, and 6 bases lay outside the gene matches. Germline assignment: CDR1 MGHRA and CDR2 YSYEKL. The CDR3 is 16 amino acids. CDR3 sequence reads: CASSLGTSGVYNEQFF. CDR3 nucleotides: TGCGCCAGCAGCCTGGGGACTAGCGGAGTATACAATGAGCAGTTCTTC.

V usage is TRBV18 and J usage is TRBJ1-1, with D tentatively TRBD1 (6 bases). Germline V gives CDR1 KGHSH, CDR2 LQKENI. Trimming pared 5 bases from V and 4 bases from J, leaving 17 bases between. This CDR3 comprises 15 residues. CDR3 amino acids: CASSTTTTGTTEAFF. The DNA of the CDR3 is TGTGCCAGCTCAACCACAACTACAGGGACCACTGAAGCTTTCTTT.

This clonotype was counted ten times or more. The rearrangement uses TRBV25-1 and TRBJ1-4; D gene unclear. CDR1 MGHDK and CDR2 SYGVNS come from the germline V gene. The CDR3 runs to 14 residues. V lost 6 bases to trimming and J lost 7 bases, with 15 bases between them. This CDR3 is CASRSASDAEKLFF. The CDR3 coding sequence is TGTGCCAGCAGGTCGGCGTCTGATGCTGAAAAACTGTTTTTT.

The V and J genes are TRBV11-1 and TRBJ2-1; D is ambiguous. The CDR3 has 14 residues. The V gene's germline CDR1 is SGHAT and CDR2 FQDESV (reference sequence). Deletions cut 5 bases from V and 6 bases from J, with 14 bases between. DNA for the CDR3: TGTGCCAGCAGCCCCCCCCCAGTTTCCAATGAGCAGTTCTTC. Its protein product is CASSPPPVSNEQFF.

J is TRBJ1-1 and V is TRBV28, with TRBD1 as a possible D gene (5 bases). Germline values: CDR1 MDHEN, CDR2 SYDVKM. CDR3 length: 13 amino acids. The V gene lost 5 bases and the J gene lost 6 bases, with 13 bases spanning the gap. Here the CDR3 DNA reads TGTGCCAGCAGTCCGCCGGGACGGCCTGAAGCTTTCTTT. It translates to CASSPPGRPEAFF.

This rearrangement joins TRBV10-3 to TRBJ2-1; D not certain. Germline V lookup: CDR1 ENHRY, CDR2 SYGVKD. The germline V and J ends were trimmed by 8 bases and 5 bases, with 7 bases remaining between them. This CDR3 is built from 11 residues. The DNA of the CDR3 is TGTGCCATCTCGGCCAACAATGAGCAGTTCTTC. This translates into CAISANNEQFF.

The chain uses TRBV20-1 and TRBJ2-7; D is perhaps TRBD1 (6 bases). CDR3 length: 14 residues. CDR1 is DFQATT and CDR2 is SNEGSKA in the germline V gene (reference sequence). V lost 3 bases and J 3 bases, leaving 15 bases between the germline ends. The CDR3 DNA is TGCAGTGCTAGCCCCCGGGACAAAATCTACGAGCAGTACTTC. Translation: CSASPRDKIYEQYF.

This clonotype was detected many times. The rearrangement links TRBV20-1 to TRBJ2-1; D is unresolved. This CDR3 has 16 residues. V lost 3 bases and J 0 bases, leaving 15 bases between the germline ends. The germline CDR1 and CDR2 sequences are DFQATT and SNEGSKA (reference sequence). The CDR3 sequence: CSARVRSISSYNEQFF. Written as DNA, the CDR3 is TGCAGTGCTAGGGTCAGGTCGATAAGCTCCTACAATGAGCAGTTCTTC.

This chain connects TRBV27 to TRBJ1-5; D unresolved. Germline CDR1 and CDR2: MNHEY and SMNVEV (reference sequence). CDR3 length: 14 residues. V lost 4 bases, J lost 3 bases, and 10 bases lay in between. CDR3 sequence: CASSSPDNNQPQHF. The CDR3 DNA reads TGTGCCAGCAGTTCACCCGACAACAATCAGCCCCAGCATTTT.

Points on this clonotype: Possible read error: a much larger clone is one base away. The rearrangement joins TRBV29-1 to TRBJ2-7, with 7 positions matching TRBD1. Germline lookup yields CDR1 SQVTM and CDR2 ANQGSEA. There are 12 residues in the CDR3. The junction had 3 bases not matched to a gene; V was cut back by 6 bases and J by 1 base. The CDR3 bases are TGCAGCGTGAGGGACAGTTCCTACGAGCAGTACTTC. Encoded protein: CSVRDSSYEQYF.

The CDR3 loop is CSVEETAGVGEQYF. Here the CDR3 DNA reads TGCAGCGTTGAAGAGACAGCGGGAGTCGGCGAGCAGTACTTC. This chain joins TRBV29-1 and TRBJ2-7; 8 nucleotides agree with TRBD2. There are 14 residues in the CDR3. The V gene end was trimmed by 0 bases and the J gene end by 6 bases; junction bases not matched to a gene: 7. CDR1 is SQVTM, CDR2 ANQGSEA, per germline.

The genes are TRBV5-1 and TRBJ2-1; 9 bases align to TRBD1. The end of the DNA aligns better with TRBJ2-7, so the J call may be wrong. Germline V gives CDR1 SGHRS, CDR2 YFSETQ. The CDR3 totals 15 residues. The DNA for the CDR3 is TGCGCCAGCAGCTTGGCGCCGGGACAGGGTTACGAGCAGTACTTC. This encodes CASSLAPGQGYEQYF.

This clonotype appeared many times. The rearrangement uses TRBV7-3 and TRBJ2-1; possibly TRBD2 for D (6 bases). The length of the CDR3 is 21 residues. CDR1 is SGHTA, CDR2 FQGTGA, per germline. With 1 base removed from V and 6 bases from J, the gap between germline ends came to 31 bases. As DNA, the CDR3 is TGTGCCAGCAGCTTAAGGGGTCTACTACGGGAGCATAAAGTCATCCGCAATGAGCAGTTCTTC. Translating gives CASSLRGLLREHKVIRNEQFF.

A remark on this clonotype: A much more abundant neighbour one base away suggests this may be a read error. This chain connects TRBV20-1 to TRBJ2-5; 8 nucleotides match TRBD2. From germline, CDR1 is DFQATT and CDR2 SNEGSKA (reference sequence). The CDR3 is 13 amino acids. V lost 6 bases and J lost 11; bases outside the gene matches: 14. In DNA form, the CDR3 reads TGCAGTGCCGCTAGCCCTTTAGCGGGAACGCAGTACTTC. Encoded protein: CSAASPLAGTQYF.

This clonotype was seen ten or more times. CDR3 loop: CTLAGGQYEQFF. The CDR3 coding sequence is TGCACCCTAGCGGGGGGGCAGTATGAGCAGTTCTTC. V gene TRBV20-1 combines with J gene TRBJ2-1; 12 nucleotides agree with TRBD2. The CDR3 is 12 residues long. Germline loops: CDR1 DFQATT, CDR2 SNEGSKA (reference sequence).

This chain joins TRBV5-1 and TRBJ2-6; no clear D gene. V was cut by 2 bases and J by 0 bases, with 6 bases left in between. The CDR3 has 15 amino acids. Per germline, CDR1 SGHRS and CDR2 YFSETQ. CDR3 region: CASSFGASGANVLTF. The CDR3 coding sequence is TGCGCCAGCAGCTTCGGCGCCTCTGGGGCCAACGTCCTGACTTTC.

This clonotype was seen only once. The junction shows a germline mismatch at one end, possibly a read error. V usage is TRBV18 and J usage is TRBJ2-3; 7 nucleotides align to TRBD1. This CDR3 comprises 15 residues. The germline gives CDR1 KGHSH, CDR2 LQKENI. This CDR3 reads CACSPRDRSTDTQYF. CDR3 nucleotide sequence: TGTGCCTGCTCACCACGGGACAGAAGCACAGATACGCAGTATTTT.

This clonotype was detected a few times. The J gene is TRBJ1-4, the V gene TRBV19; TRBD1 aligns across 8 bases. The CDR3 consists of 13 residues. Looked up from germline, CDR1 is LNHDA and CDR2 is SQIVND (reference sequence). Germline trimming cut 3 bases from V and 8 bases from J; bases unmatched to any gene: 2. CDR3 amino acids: CASSIDRGEKLFF. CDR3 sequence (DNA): TGTGCCAGTAGTATTGACAGGGGAGAAAAACTGTTTTTT.

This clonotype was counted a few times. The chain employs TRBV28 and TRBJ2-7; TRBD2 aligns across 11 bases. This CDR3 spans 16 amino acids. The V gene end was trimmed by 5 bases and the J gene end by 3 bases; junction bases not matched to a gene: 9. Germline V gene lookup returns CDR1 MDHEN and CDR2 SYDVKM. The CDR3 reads CASSPRVAGGIYEQYF. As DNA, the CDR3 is TGTGCCAGCAGTCCCCGTGTAGCGGGGGGGATCTACGAGCAGTACTTC.

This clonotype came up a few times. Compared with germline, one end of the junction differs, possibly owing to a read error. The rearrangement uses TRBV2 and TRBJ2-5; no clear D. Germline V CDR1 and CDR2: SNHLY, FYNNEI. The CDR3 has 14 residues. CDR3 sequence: CASSVVRAEEIQYF. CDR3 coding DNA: TGTGCCAGCAGTGTCGTAAGGGCGGAAGAGATCCAGTACTTC.

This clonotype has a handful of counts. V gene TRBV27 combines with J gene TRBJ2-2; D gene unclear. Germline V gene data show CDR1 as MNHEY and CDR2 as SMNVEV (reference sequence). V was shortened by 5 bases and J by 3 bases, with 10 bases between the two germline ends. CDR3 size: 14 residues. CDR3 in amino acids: CASSPQQYTGELFF. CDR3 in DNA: TGTGCCAGCAGTCCACAGCAATACACCGGGGAGCTGTTTTTT.

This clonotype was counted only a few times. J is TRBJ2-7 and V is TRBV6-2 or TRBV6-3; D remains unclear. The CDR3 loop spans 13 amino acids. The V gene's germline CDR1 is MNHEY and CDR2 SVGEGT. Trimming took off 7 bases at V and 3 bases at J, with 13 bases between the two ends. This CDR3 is CASTRGGYYEQYF. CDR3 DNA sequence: TGTGCCAGCACTCGAGGTGGTTACTACGAGCAGTACTTC.

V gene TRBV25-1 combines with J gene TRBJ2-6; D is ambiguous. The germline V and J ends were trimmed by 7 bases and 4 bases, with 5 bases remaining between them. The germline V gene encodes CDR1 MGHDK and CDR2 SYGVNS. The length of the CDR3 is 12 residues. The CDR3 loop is CASTGGANVLTF. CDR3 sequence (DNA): TGTGCCAGCACTGGGGGGGCCAACGTCCTGACTTTC.

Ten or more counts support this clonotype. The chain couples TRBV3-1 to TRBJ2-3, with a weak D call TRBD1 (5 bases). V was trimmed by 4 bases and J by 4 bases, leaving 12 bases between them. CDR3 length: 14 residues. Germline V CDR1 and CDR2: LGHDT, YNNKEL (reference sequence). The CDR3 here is CASSRGSRADTQYF. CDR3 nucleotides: TGTGCCAGCAGCCGAGGTTCCAGGGCAGATACGCAGTATTTT.

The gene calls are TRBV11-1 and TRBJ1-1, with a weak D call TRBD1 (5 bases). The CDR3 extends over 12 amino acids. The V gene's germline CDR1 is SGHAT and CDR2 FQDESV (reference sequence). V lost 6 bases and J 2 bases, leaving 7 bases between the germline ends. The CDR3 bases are TGTGCCAGCAGGGGGCTAAACACTGAAGCTTTCTTT. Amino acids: CASRGLNTEAFF.

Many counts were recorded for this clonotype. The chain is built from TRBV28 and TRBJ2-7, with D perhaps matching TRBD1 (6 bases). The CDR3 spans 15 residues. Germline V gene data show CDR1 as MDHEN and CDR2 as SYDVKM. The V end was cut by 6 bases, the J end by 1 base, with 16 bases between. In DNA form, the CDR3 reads TGTGCCAGCAGGACCCTAGGGGGTGGGTCCTACGAGCAGTACTTC. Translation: CASRTLGGGSYEQYF.